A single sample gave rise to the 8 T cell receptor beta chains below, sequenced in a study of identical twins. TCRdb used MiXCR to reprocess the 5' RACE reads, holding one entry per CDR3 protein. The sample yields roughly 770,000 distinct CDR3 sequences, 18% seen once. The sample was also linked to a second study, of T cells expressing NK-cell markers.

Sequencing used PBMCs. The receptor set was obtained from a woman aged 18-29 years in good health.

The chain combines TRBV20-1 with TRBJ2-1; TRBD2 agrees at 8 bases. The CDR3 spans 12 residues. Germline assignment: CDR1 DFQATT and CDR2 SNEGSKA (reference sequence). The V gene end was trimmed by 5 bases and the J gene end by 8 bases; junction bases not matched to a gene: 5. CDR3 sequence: CSAAGLADEQFF. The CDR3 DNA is TGCAGTGCTGCCGGACTAGCTGATGAGCAGTTCTTC.

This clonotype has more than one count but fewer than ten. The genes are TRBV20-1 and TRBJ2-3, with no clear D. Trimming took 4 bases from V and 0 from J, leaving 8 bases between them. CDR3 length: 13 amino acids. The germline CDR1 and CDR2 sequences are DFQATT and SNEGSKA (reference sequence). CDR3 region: CSAMWVSTDTQYF. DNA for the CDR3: TGCAGTGCTATGTGGGTGAGCACAGATACGCAGTATTTT.

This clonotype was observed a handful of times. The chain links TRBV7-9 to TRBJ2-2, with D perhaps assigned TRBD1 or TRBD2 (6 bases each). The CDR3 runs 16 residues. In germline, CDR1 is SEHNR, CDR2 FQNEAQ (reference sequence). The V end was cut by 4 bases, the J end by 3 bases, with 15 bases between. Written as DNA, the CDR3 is TGTGCCAGCAGCTCCTACAGGGACTTTGACACCGGGGAGCTGTTTTTT. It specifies CASSSYRDFDTGELFF.

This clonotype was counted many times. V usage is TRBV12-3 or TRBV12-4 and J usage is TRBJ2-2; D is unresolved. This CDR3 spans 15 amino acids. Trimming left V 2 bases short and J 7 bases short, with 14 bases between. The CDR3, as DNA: TGTGCCAGCAGTTTATGGTCCCAAGGCCACGGGGAGCTGTTTTTT. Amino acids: CASSLWSQGHGELFF.

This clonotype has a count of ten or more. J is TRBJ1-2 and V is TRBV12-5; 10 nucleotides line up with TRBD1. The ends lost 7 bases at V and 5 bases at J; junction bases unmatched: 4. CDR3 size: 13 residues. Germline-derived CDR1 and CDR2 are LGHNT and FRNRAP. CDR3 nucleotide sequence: TGTGCTAGTGCCCCGGACAGGGGGTATGGCTACACCTTC. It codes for CASAPDRGYGYTF.

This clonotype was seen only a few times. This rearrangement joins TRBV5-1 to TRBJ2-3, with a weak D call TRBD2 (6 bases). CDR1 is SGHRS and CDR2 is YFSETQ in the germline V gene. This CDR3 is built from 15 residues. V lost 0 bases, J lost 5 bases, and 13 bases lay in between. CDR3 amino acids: CASSLARLGQDTQYF. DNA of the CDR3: TGCGCCAGCAGCTTGGCGCGACTAGGGCAAGATACGCAGTATTTT.

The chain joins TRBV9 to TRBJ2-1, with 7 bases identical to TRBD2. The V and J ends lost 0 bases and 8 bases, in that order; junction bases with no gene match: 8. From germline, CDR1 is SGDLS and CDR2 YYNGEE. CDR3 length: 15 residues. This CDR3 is CASSVAGAGIYEQFF. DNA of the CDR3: TGTGCCAGCAGCGTAGCGGGAGCGGGAATATATGAGCAGTTCTTC. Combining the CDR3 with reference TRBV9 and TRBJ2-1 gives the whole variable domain DSGVTQTPKHLITATGQRVTLRCSPRSGDLSVYWYQQSLDQGLQFLIQYYNGEERAKGNILERFSAQQFPDLHSELNLSSLELGDSALYFCASSVAGAGIYEQFFGPGTRLTVL.

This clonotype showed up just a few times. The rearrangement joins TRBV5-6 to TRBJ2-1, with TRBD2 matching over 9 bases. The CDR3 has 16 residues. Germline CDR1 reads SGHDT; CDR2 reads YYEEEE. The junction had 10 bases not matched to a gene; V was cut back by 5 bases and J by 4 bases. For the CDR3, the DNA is TGTGCCAGCAGATGGGAGCGGGAGGCGCCTTACAATGAGCAGTTCTTC. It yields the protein CASRWEREAPYNEQFF. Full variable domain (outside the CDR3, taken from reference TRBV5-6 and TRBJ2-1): DAGVTQSPTHLIKTRGQQVTLRCSPKSGHDTVSWYQQALGQGPQFIFQYYEEEERQRGNFPDRFSGHQFPNYSSELNVNALLLGDSALYLCASRWEREAPYNEQFFGPGTRLTVL.